The 30 T cell receptor beta chains in this list originate from one sample, sequenced in a study of blood T cell repertoires in COVID-19. Profiling relied on immunoSEQ multiplex PCR, and the TCRdb table lists in-frame clones only, not all of them. The table has some 220,000 clones, 60% to 85% seen once. Input material: peripheral blood. These TCRs come from a woman in her 70s with acute or convalescent COVID-19.

The V and J genes are TRBV14 and TRBJ1-6; possible D gene TRBD1, 5 bases. The length of the CDR3 is 16 residues. Trimming took off 4 bases at V and 11 bases at J, with 21 bases between the two ends. Germline CDR1 and CDR2: SGHDN and FVKESK. Here the CDR3 DNA reads TGTGCCAGCAGCCCTAACAAGGGGATTGGGATGACACCCCTCCACTTT. Its translation: CASSPNKGIGMTPLHF. The full variable domain, rest sourced from reference TRBV14 and TRBJ1-6, is EAGVTQFPSHSVIEKGQTVTLRCDPISGHDNLYWYRRVMGKEIKFLLHFVKESKQDESGMPNNRFLAERTGGTYSTLKVQPAELEDSGVYFCASSPNKGIGMTPLHFGNGTRLTVT.

This clone occurred a few times. The chain has TRBV12-5 and TRBJ2-3, with 8 bases that match TRBD1. This CDR3 is built from 14 residues. In germline, CDR1 is LGHNT, CDR2 FRNRAP. V was clipped by 6 bases and J by 4 bases; unmatched bases: 6. The CDR3 here is CASGMDRASDTQYF. As DNA, the CDR3 is TGTGCTAGTGGAATGGACAGGGCGTCAGATACGCAGTATTTT.

This chain joins TRBV3-1 (or the pseudogene TRBV3-2) and TRBJ1-3; D gene ambiguous. Germline lookup yields CDR1 LGHDT and CDR2 YNNKEL (reference sequence). The CDR3 sequence is 13 residues long. V was clipped by 0 bases and J by 4 bases, with 4 bases between them. The CDR3 protein is CASSQDLGNTIYF. The CDR3 region has the DNA TGTGCCAGCAGCCAAGATTTAGGAAACACCATATATTTT.

This clone was counted between two and nine times. The rearrangement joins TRBV3-1 (or the pseudogene TRBV3-2) to TRBJ1-2, with a weak D call TRBD1 (6 bases). This CDR3 spans 13 amino acids. Germline loops: CDR1 LGHDT, CDR2 YNNKEL (reference sequence). V lost 5 bases and J lost 6, with 13 bases in between. The CDR3, as DNA: TGTGCCAGCAGCTTGTACAGGGAAAATGGCTACACCTTC. Translating it yields CASSLYRENGYTF.

The chain couples TRBV6-5 to TRBJ2-5; D ambiguous. The CDR3 sequence is 15 residues long. Germline CDR1 is MNHEY and CDR2 is SVGAGI. The V end was cut by 3 bases, the J end by 5 bases, with 16 bases between. CDR3 residues: CASSYYLEAGETQYF. The CDR3 bases are TGTGCCAGCAGTTATTATCTCGAGGCCGGGGAGACCCAGTACTTC.

The gene calls are TRBV30 and TRBJ2-2, with D maybe TRBD2 (6 bases). V dropped 1 base and J dropped 0 bases, with 6 bases sitting between them. Looked up from germline, CDR1 is GTSNPN and CDR2 is SVGIG (reference sequence). The CDR3 runs to 14 residues. The CDR3 DNA follows: TGTGCCTGGAGTGGACTAGCGAACACCGGGGAGCTGTTTTTT. Translating gives CAWSGLANTGELFF.

To note about this clone: The junction and the germline gene differ at one end; a read error may be behind it. The V gene is TRBV9, the J gene TRBJ2-1; 7 bases line up with TRBD2. The CDR3 is made up of 18 amino acids. Per the germline V gene, CDR1 is SGDLS and CDR2 is YYNGEE. The chain's CDR3 is CASSVGVRSPTSYDEQFF. As DNA, the CDR3 is TGTGCCAGCAGCGTAGGAGTAAGAAGCCCGACTAGCTACGATGAGCAGTTCTTC.

This clone appeared once. The V gene is TRBV24-1, the J gene TRBJ2-3, with D possibly TRBD1 on 5 matching bases. The CDR3 is 14 amino acids. Looked up from germline, CDR1 is KGHDR and CDR2 is SFDVKD. V was cut by 3 bases and J by 8 bases, with 14 bases left in between. The CDR3 here is CATSDPTAQGTQYF. The CDR3, as DNA: TGTGCCACCAGTGATCCCACAGCCCAGGGTACGCAGTATTTT.

The DNA of the CDR3 is TGTGCCAGCAGCCTCCAACAGGGGACTGAAGCTTTCTTT. This translates into CASSLQQGTEAFF. V and J are TRBV3-1 (or the pseudogene TRBV3-2) and TRBJ1-1; 7 positions agree with TRBD1. The CDR3 contains 13 residues. Germline CDR1 and CDR2: LGHDT and YNNKEL (reference sequence). The V gene end was trimmed by 4 bases and the J gene end by 5 bases; junction bases not matched to a gene: 4.

This sequence joins TRBV24-1 and TRBJ2-3; tentatively, D is TRBD1 (7 bases). Germline V gene sequence: CDR1 KGHDR, CDR2 SFDVKD. Trimming removed 6 bases from V and 1 base from J, with 19 bases in between. The CDR3 spans 17 residues. The DNA of the CDR3 is TGTGCCACCAGTCGGCGGGGCTTAGGGACAGGCACAGATACGCAGTATTTT. Its translation: CATSRRGLGTGTDTQYF.

The chain employs TRBV19 and TRBJ1-1, with 8 bases matching TRBD1. This CDR3 has 15 residues. The junction had 7 bases not matched to a gene; V was cut back by 5 bases and J by 2 bases. Looked up from germline, CDR1 is LNHDA and CDR2 is SQIVND (reference sequence). CDR3 protein: CASSGSRGLNTEAFF. The CDR3 DNA reads TGTGCCAGTAGTGGAAGCAGGGGGCTAAACACTGAAGCTTTCTTT.

There are a few counts of this clone. In nucleotides, the CDR3 is TGTGCCAGCACCCGACTTTCCGGGGGGGCCGGCGGGGAGCTGTTTTTT. It encodes CASTRLSGGAGGELFF. The chain links TRBV13 to TRBJ2-2; 8 bases agree with TRBD2. This CDR3 has 16 amino acids. With 7 bases clipped from V and 7 bases from J, the junction kept 14 bases outside the gene matches. Germline-derived CDR1 and CDR2 are PRHDT and FYEKMQ (reference sequence).

The genes are TRBV30 and TRBJ2-5; 10 positions match TRBD2. In germline, CDR1 is GTSNPN, CDR2 SVGIG (reference sequence). The CDR3 consists of 14 residues. V shed 3 bases, J shed 1 base, and the junction held 2 bases outside the gene matches. The CDR3 region is CAWRASGSQETQYF. CDR3 sequence (DNA): TGTGCCTGGAGGGCTAGCGGGAGCCAAGAGACCCAGTACTTC.

J is TRBJ2-1 and V is TRBV5-3, with D perhaps matching TRBD2 (6 bases). TRBV5-3 is an ORF, with its function uncertain. V gave up 0 bases and J gave up 6 bases, with 16 bases separating them. The CDR3 has 16 residues. The CDR3 nucleotides read TGTGCCAGAAGCTTGGCGGCTAGCGATATATCCAATGAGCAGTTCTTC. It translates to CARSLAASDISNEQFF.

The J gene is TRBJ2-5, the V gene TRBV6-1; a weak D match, TRBD2 (6 bases). The V gene lost 4 bases and the J gene lost 5 bases, with 20 bases spanning the gap. The germline CDR1 and CDR2 sequences are MNHNS and SASEGT. The CDR3 length is 16 residues. Written as DNA, the CDR3 is TGTGCCAGCAGTGCCGAGTTTTTGCGGGGCGCGGAGACCCAGTACTTC. This codes for CASSAEFLRGAETQYF.

Here the CDR3 DNA reads TGTGCCAGCAGTTCGAGGAACACTGAAGCTTTCTTT. Amino acids: CASSSRNTEAFF. This chain connects TRBV6-5 to TRBJ1-1; no clear D. The CDR3 has 12 residues. Germline values: CDR1 MNHEY, CDR2 SVGAGI. Trimming stripped 4 bases from V and 1 base from J, with 4 bases between.

The chain recombines TRBV5-6 with TRBJ2-5; 7 nucleotides agree with TRBD2. The CDR3 spans 15 residues. Per germline, CDR1 SGHDT and CDR2 YYEEEE. Trimming took 0 bases from V and 2 from J; bases not matched to a gene: 4. CDR3 region: CASSLELAKQETQYF. The CDR3 DNA reads as TGTGCCAGCAGCTTGGAACTAGCGAAGCAAGAGACCCAGTACTTC.

The rearrangement uses TRBV5-8 and TRBJ2-5; 12 positions match TRBD2. V shed 5 bases, J shed 0 bases, and the junction held 5 bases outside the gene matches. The germline V gene encodes CDR1 SGHTS and CDR2 YDEGEE. CDR3 length: 16 residues. CDR3 residues: CASSSTSGGHQETQYF. CDR3 DNA sequence: TGTGCCAGCAGTTCGACTAGCGGGGGACACCAAGAGACCCAGTACTTC.

This chain links TRBV10-3 with TRBJ2-5; tentatively, D is TRBD1 (5 bases). Trimming cost V 7 bases and J 4 bases, with 16 bases left between them. CDR1 ENHRY and CDR2 SYGVKD come from the germline V gene. The CDR3 consists of 14 residues. CDR3 residues: CAINDPRVGETQYF. The CDR3, as DNA: TGTGCCATCAACGACCCCAGGGTCGGAGAGACCCAGTACTTC.

The chain combines TRBV27 with TRBJ2-5; 9 bases match TRBD1. The germline V gene encodes CDR1 MNHEY and CDR2 SMNVEV (reference sequence). This CDR3 spans 15 amino acids. Unmatched junction bases numbered 7, after V lost 5 bases and J lost 3 bases. CDR3 sequence reads: CASSQDRGREETQYF. The CDR3 DNA reads as TGTGCCAGCAGTCAGGACAGGGGTAGGGAAGAGACCCAGTACTTC.

The chain recombines TRBV9 with TRBJ2-3, with TRBD1 matching 10 bases. Germline loops: CDR1 SGDLS, CDR2 YYNGEE. The CDR3 has 18 residues. V trimming: 4 bases; J trimming: 7 bases; junction bases outside the gene matches: 18. CDR3 amino acids: CASSPVPVGTGDYNTQYF. The CDR3, as DNA: TGTGCCAGCAGCCCAGTTCCGGTCGGGACAGGGGATTACAATACGCAGTATTTT.

CDR3 bases: TGTGCCAGCAGCCGCGGCCGGGACAGCCAGCCCCAGCATTTT. Protein: CASSRGRDSQPQHF. V is TRBV7-2 and J is TRBJ1-5, with 7 nucleotides matching TRBD1. The CDR3 consists of 14 residues. J gave up 7 bases and V 5 bases, and 8 bases lay outside the gene matches. CDR1 and CDR2 from the germline V gene are SGHTA and FQGNSA.

In this sample, this clone turned up once. CDR3 DNA: TGTGCCAGCAGCCCAGCCAACAGGGGTGGCACCGGGGAGCTGTTTTTT. Translating gives CASSPANRGGTGELFF. The rearrangement uses TRBV4-2 and TRBJ2-2, with TRBD1 matching 7 bases. CDR1 and CDR2 from the germline V gene are LGHNA and YNFKEQ. The CDR3 length is 16 residues. After removal of 4 bases from V and 4 bases from J, the junction contained 9 bases not matched to a gene.

The J gene is TRBJ1-3, the V gene TRBV28, with 11 bases identical to TRBD1. The CDR3 extends over 14 amino acids. V lost 8 bases to trimming and J lost 15 bases; unmatched junction nucleotides: 15. CDR1 is MDHEN, CDR2 SYDVKM, per germline. CDR3 sequence: CASGDGQGAIPGYF. The DNA of the CDR3 is TGTGCCAGCGGGGACGGACAGGGGGCGATTCCGGGATATTTT.

The chain couples TRBV14 to TRBJ1-2; a possible D gene is TRBD1 (5 bases). Germline CDR1 is SGHDN and CDR2 is FVKESK. This CDR3 has 13 amino acids. The V end lost 2 bases, the J end lost 7 bases, and 11 bases lay between the germline ends. CDR3 region: CASSQWQGGGYTF. DNA for the CDR3: TGTGCCAGCAGCCAATGGCAGGGTGGTGGCTACACCTTC. Variable domain in full (rest from reference TRBV14 and TRBJ1-2): EAGVTQFPSHSVIEKGQTVTLRCDPISGHDNLYWYRRVMGKEIKFLLHFVKESKQDESGMPNNRFLAERTGGTYSTLKVQPAELEDSGVYFCASSQWQGGGYTFGSGTRLTVV.

This chain links TRBV11-3 with TRBJ1-1, with D perhaps TRBD1 (5 bases). The CDR3 is made up of 13 amino acids. Germline loops: CDR1 SGHNT, CDR2 YENEEA. With 1 base removed from V and 7 bases from J, the gap between germline ends came to 10 bases. DNA for the CDR3: TGTGCCAGCAGCTTAGTATTCCAGGGTGAAGCTTTCTTT. Translation: CASSLVFQGEAFF.

V is TRBV2 and J is TRBJ2-5; tentatively, D is TRBD1 (5 bases). The V and J ends lost 4 bases and 2 bases respectively, with 14 bases between them. This CDR3 spans 15 amino acids. Germline CDR1 SNHLY, CDR2 FYNNEI. CDR3 region: CASSAQGSPQETQYF. DNA of the CDR3: TGTGCCAGCAGTGCGCAGGGTTCCCCACAAGAGACCCAGTACTTC.

This clone was picked up many times. This rearrangement joins TRBV19 to TRBJ1-1, with TRBD1 matching 7 bases. With V trimmed by 5 bases and J by 5 bases, 8 bases remained unmatched. This CDR3 is 14 amino acids long. Germline V gene lookup returns CDR1 LNHDA and CDR2 SQIVND (reference sequence). This chain's CDR3 is CASSGQGEQTEAFF. For the CDR3, the DNA is TGTGCCAGTAGTGGGCAGGGGGAGCAAACTGAAGCTTTCTTT. Full variable domain (outside the CDR3, taken from reference TRBV19 and TRBJ1-1): DGGITQSPKYLFRKEGQNVTLSCEQNLNHDAMYWYRQDPGQGLRLIYYSQIVNDFQKGDIAEGYSVSREKKESFPLTVTSAQKNPTAFYLCASSGQGEQTEAFFGQGTRLTVV.

V and J are TRBV10-2 and TRBJ2-6; a weak D match, TRBD1 (6 bases). Trimming removed 9 bases from V and 2 bases from J, with 8 bases in between. Looked up from germline, CDR1 is WSHSY and CDR2 is SAAADI. The CDR3 length is 13 residues. CDR3 protein: CASEGAGANVLTF. Written as DNA, the CDR3 is TGCGCCAGTGAGGGGGCTGGGGCCAACGTCCTGACTTTC.

The chain joins TRBV6-5 to TRBJ1-1; perhaps TRBD1 as D (6 bases). Deletions cut 2 bases from V and 10 bases from J, with 8 bases between. This CDR3 is 11 amino acids long. Germline values: CDR1 MNHEY, CDR2 SVGAGI. The CDR3 loop is CASSYQGRAFF. The CDR3 DNA reads TGTGCCAGCAGTTACCAGGGGAGAGCTTTCTTT.